Listed here are 27 T cell receptor beta chains from one sample, sequenced in a study of T cells in Graves' hyperthyroidism and ophthalmopathy. TCR beta CDR3 region amplification was performed from RNA transcripts. During a first-round RT-PCR of the TCR CDR3, the HTBI primer set was used. One entry per CDR3 protein results from TCRdb running MiXCR on the multiplex PCR reads. This table has about 350,000 distinct CDR3 sequences, 14% appearing once. Sequencing used blood. The receptors derive from a woman in her 30s with Graves' hyperthyroidism.

This clonotype has just a few counts. CDR3 nucleotide sequence: TGTGCCAGTACCCTCGATGGGAACCTCTATGGCTACACCTTC. This translates into CASTLDGNLYGYTF. The V call is TRBV19, the J call TRBJ1-2, with no clear D. Trimming removed 7 bases from V and 4 bases from J, with 16 bases in between. The CDR3 has 14 residues. Germline values: CDR1 LNHDA, CDR2 SQIVND (reference sequence).

This clonotype was seen a few times. The chain couples TRBV27 to TRBJ2-1; D not certain. The CDR3 runs to 14 residues. V lost 6 bases and J 4 bases, leaving 13 bases between the germline ends. Per the germline V gene, CDR1 is MNHEY and CDR2 is SMNVEV (reference sequence). The CDR3 DNA is TGTGCCAGCAGCAACCCCCCTCGGTACAATGAGCAGTTCTTC. Its protein is CASSNPPRYNEQFF.

The table lists this clonotype with many counts. The chain is built from TRBV6-1 and TRBJ1-5, with a possible D match to TRBD1 (5 bases). Per germline, CDR1 MNHNS and CDR2 SASEGT. The CDR3 is 14 amino acids. The V and J ends lost 5 bases and 3 bases respectively, with 11 bases between them. CDR3 sequence: CASSYGDDNQPQHF. For the CDR3, the DNA is TGTGCCAGCAGTTACGGGGACGACAATCAGCCCCAGCATTTT.

This clonotype showed up many times. The chain employs TRBV28 and TRBJ2-1; the D gene is possibly TRBD1 (6 bases). Germline CDR1 reads MDHEN; CDR2 reads SYDVKM. CDR3 length equals 15 residues. V was cut by 6 bases and J by 3 bases, with 15 bases left in between. The CDR3 DNA sequence: TGTGCCAGCAGAGGACAGCCCCTTGGCTACAATGAGCAGTTCTTC. It translates to CASRGQPLGYNEQFF.

V and J are TRBV12-3 or TRBV12-4 and TRBJ2-7; 7 nucleotides agree with TRBD2. After removal of 5 bases from V and 2 bases from J, the junction contained 6 bases not matched to a gene. This CDR3 has 14 amino acids. CDR3 protein: CASSPPGGTYEQYF. The CDR3 DNA reads as TGTGCCAGCAGTCCCCCCGGGGGGACCTACGAGCAGTACTTC.

V is TRBV3-1 and J is TRBJ2-1; no firm D call. Germline V gene sequence: CDR1 LGHDT, CDR2 YNNKEL (reference sequence). V shed 4 bases and J shed 6 bases, with 16 bases lying between them. This CDR3 has 15 residues. CDR3 DNA sequence: TGTGCCAGCAGCCCTAGACAAGGAAACATCAATGAGCAGTTCTTC. Its translation: CASSPRQGNINEQFF.

This clonotype has ten or more counts. This rearrangement joins TRBV28 to TRBJ2-7; the match to TRBD2 covers 11 bases. The CDR3 length is 17 residues. V lost 3 bases, J lost 2 bases, and 9 bases stayed unmatched. Germline V gene sequence: CDR1 MDHEN, CDR2 SYDVKM. The CDR3 DNA sequence: TGTGCCAGCAGTTTCTCTTTGACTAGCGGGAACCCCTACGAGCAGTACTTC. As protein: CASSFSLTSGNPYEQYF.

This clonotype has a handful of counts. The chain employs TRBV7-2 and TRBJ1-3; 9 bases fit TRBD1. Germline assignment: CDR1 SGHTA and CDR2 FQGNSA. There are 18 residues in the CDR3. V was clipped by 5 bases and J by 0 bases; unmatched bases: 11. CDR3 DNA sequence: TGTGCCAGCAGCGGTATCTACAGGGGGCTAGGCTCTGGAAACACCATATATTTT. It translates to CASSGIYRGLGSGNTIYF.

This clonotype was recorded many times. J is TRBJ2-2 and V is TRBV30; unclear D gene. The germline gives CDR1 GTSNPN, CDR2 SVGIG (reference sequence). The V end lost 0 bases, the J end lost 8 bases, and 10 bases lay between the germline ends. The CDR3 spans 13 residues. The CDR3 reads CAWSVLGRGELFF. In nucleotides, the CDR3 is TGTGCCTGGAGTGTACTGGGTAGGGGGGAGCTGTTTTTT.

This clonotype has just a few counts. This chain connects TRBV29-1 to TRBJ1-3, with 8 positions matching TRBD1. The J segment lost 8 bases and the V segment lost 6 bases, leaving 6 bases of the junction unmatched. The CDR3 length is 12 residues. Per the germline V gene, CDR1 is SQVTM and CDR2 is ANQGSEA. The CDR3 reads CSVGQVGDTIYF. The CDR3 DNA is TGCAGCGTGGGACAGGTTGGGGACACCATATATTTT.

A single count supports this clonotype. Given a much more abundant clone one base away, this may be a read error. The V call is TRBV12-3 or TRBV12-4, the J call TRBJ1-2; the D gene is possibly TRBD1 (5 bases). The CDR3 spans 14 residues. V was cut by 6 bases and J by 4 bases, with 15 bases left in between. The CDR3 DNA reads TGTGCCAGCAGCCGGGGACGGGGCTTCTATGGCTACACCTTC. Its translation: CASSRGRGFYGYTF.

The V gene is TRBV7-2, the J gene TRBJ2-5, with 7 bases fitting TRBD2. After removal of 1 base from V and 5 bases from J, the junction contained 10 bases not matched to a gene. Germline assignment: CDR1 SGHTA and CDR2 FQGNSA. This CDR3 comprises 16 residues. The CDR3 is CASSLEAGGLEETQYF. CDR3 bases: TGTGCCAGCAGCTTAGAGGCCGGGGGGTTGGAGGAGACCCAGTACTTC.

This clonotype was seen ten or more times. The chain employs TRBV11-2 and TRBJ2-3, with D perhaps given as TRBD1 or TRBD2 (5 bases each). This CDR3 is built from 15 residues. Germline lookup yields CDR1 SGHAT and CDR2 FQNNGV. The germline V and J ends were trimmed by 0 bases and 5 bases, with 12 bases remaining between them. DNA of the CDR3: TGTGCCAGCAGCTTAGAAGGGTCGGGGCGAGATACGCAGTATTTT. Translating gives CASSLEGSGRDTQYF.

The chain recombines TRBV20-1 with TRBJ2-7, with 9 bases aligning to TRBD2. Germline V gene data show CDR1 as DFQATT and CDR2 as SNEGSKA (reference sequence). V shed 0 bases, J shed 3 bases, and the junction held 6 bases outside the gene matches. The CDR3 is made up of 15 amino acids. Written as DNA, the CDR3 is TGCAGTGCTAGAGATCGGCGGACTAGCGTCTACGAGCAGTACTTC. Amino acid sequence: CSARDRRTSVYEQYF.

This chain connects TRBV18 to TRBJ2-2, with D possibly matching TRBD1 (6 bases). Germline lookup yields CDR1 KGHSH and CDR2 LQKENI. CDR3 length equals 15 residues. V was trimmed by 2 bases and J by 3 bases, leaving 10 bases between them. CDR3 coding DNA: TGTGCCAGCTCACCATGGGACACATACACCGGGGAGCTGTTTTTT. Amino acids: CASSPWDTYTGELFF.

This clonotype was observed many times. The genes are TRBV28 and TRBJ1-2; D may be TRBD1 (6 bases). The CDR3 is made up of 16 amino acids. The V end was cut by 6 bases, the J end by 4 bases, with 21 bases between. Germline CDR1 MDHEN, CDR2 SYDVKM. Written as DNA, the CDR3 is TGTGCCAGCAGATCCTCGGGCAGGGGCGACGTCTATGGCTACACCTTC. Translating gives CASRSSGRGDVYGYTF.

This clonotype was picked up many times. The chain employs TRBV30 and TRBJ1-1; no reliable D call. V gave up 0 bases and J gave up 1 base, with 6 bases separating them. This CDR3 is built from 13 residues. Germline loops: CDR1 GTSNPN, CDR2 SVGIG (reference sequence). CDR3 coding DNA: TGTGCCTGGAGTGTTGGGCAGAACACTGAAGCTTTCTTT. Protein product: CAWSVGQNTEAFF.

The sample holds many counts of this clonotype. The chain joins TRBV5-1 to TRBJ1-1, with D unresolved. V was clipped by 0 bases and J by 2 bases, with 8 bases between them. CDR3 length: 14 residues. The germline gives CDR1 SGHRS, CDR2 YFSETQ. The CDR3 reads CASSLASDNTEAFF. The CDR3 bases are TGCGCCAGCAGCTTGGCGTCCGATAACACTGAAGCTTTCTTT.

This clonotype was observed at least ten times. The rearrangement uses TRBV20-1 and TRBJ2-7, with 8 bases identical to TRBD1. CDR1 and CDR2 from the germline V gene are DFQATT and SNEGSKA (reference sequence). J gave up 6 bases and V 0 bases, and 10 bases lay outside the gene matches. The CDR3 has 15 amino acids. The CDR3 protein is CSARENRGWSSEQYF. The CDR3 DNA reads TGCAGTGCTAGAGAAAACAGGGGGTGGTCTAGCGAGCAGTACTTC.

This clonotype was observed many times. J is TRBJ2-7 and V is TRBV12-3 or TRBV12-4, with D possibly TRBD1 on 6 matching bases. The germline V and J ends were trimmed by 5 bases and 2 bases, with 13 bases remaining between them. This CDR3 has 14 amino acids. In DNA, the CDR3 is TGTGCCAGCAGTCTGACAGGCTCTCCCTACGAGCAGTACTTC. Its protein product is CASSLTGSPYEQYF.

The chain is built from TRBV9 and TRBJ2-3; D may be TRBD1 or TRBD2 (5 bases each). This CDR3 spans 12 amino acids. V was shortened by 3 bases and J by 10 bases, with 12 bases between the two germline ends. CDR1 and CDR2 (germline): SGDLS, YYNGEE. The CDR3, as DNA: TGTGCCAGCAGCGGCACGGTGGGGGCGCAGTATTTT. Its translation: CASSGTVGAQYF.

This clonotype was detected ten times or more. The chain is built from TRBV7-9 and TRBJ2-5, with D possibly matching TRBD2 (7 bases). The V end was cut by 4 bases, the J end by 2 bases, with 14 bases between. Germline lookup yields CDR1 SEHNR and CDR2 FQNEAQ (reference sequence). The CDR3 runs 15 residues. The CDR3 sequence is CASSSWGGLQETQYF. The CDR3 coding sequence is TGTGCCAGCAGCTCCTGGGGGGGCCTACAAGAGACCCAGTACTTC.

On this clonotype: One end of the junction is discordant with germline, which a read error may explain. V and J are TRBV12-3 or TRBV12-4 and TRBJ1-6; D is undetermined. This CDR3 spans 14 amino acids. The CDR3 loop reads CASSRSGISSPPHF. The DNA of the CDR3 is TGTGCCAGCAGCAGGTCGGGTATCTCTTCACCCCCCCACTTT.

This clonotype came up a few times. V and J are TRBV6-4 and TRBJ2-3; 7 bases match TRBD1. There are 16 residues in the CDR3. V dropped 2 bases and J dropped 2; count of bases not matched to a gene: 7. CDR1 MRHNA and CDR2 SNTAGT come from the germline V gene. DNA for the CDR3: TGTGCCAGCAGTGACGGGAGAGGGGGCGCCACAGATACGCAGTATTTT. It is translated as CASSDGRGGATDTQYF.

The J gene is TRBJ2-2, the V gene TRBV20-1; D is possibly TRBD2 (5 bases). Trimming took 4 bases from V and 5 from J, leaving 29 bases between them. The CDR3 has 19 amino acids. The germline gives CDR1 DFQATT, CDR2 SNEGSKA (reference sequence). The CDR3 DNA follows: TGCAGTGCTAATATGGTAGCGCTGGGAGTAGGGTTTGGGACCGGGGAGCTGTTTTTT. It encodes CSANMVALGVGFGTGELFF.

The V and J genes are TRBV20-1 and TRBJ2-5; either TRBD1 or TRBD2 may supply D (6 bases each). Germline V gives CDR1 DFQATT, CDR2 SNEGSKA (reference sequence). V lost 6 bases to trimming and J lost 7 bases, with 15 bases between them. This CDR3 region has 12 residues. The CDR3 DNA sequence: TGCAGTGCCAGAACAGAGGGGGGGACCCAGTACTTC. Encoded protein: CSARTEGGTQYF.

V is TRBV15 and J is TRBJ2-7, with D unresolved. Germline CDR1 is LNHNV and CDR2 is YYDKDF (reference sequence). The CDR3 contains 15 residues. V lost 1 base, J lost 3 bases, and 13 bases lay in between. Here the CDR3 reads CATSRASQIDYEQYF. Written as DNA, the CDR3 is TGTGCCACCAGCAGAGCTAGTCAGATAGACTACGAGCAGTACTTC.